These 2 T cell receptor beta chains originate from one sample sequenced in a study of T cell responses to AZD1222 COVID-19 vaccine. The table came from immunoSEQ multiplex PCR; TCRdb's copy has only in-frame clones and leaves some out. The sample has roughly 140,000 clones, 80% to 95% seen once. The sequences come from peripheral blood, collected 28 days after the second AZD1222 dose. The receptors here all came from an adult who received the AZD1222 COVID-19 vaccine.

There are a few counts of this clone. The CDR3 sequence is CASSTLDGYGYTF. The CDR3 DNA is TGTGCCAGCAGCACCCTGGACGGCTATGGCTACACCTTC. The V and J genes are TRBV11-3 and TRBJ1-2, with D unclear. The CDR3 extends over 13 amino acids. V was trimmed by 5 bases and J by 4 bases, leaving 11 bases between them. The V gene's germline CDR1 is SGHNT and CDR2 YENEEA.

The rearrangement links TRBV14 to TRBJ1-1; the D is unclear. Germline CDR1 SGHDN, CDR2 FVKESK. The CDR3 contains 12 residues. Trimming took off 1 base at V and 7 bases at J, with 7 bases between the two ends. The CDR3 region is CASSQARREAFF. The CDR3, as DNA: TGTGCCAGCAGCCAAGCACGGCGTGAAGCTTTCTTT. The full variable domain, in which reference TRBV14 and TRBJ1-1 provide the parts outside the CDR3, is EAGVTQFPSHSVIEKGQTVTLRCDPISGHDNLYWYRRVMGKEIKFLLHFVKESKQDESGMPNNRFLAERTGGTYSTLKVQPAELEDSGVYFCASSQARREAFFGQGTRLTVV.